Given below is one TCR beta chain in context. The CDR3 runs to 17 residues. Germline trimming cut 1 base from V and 5 bases from J; bases unmatched to any gene: 6. The germline CDR1 and CDR2 sequences are SGHRS and YFSETQ. Per the study methods: Nucleated cell counts were estimated from reference gene primer amplification. The protocol was immunoSEQ multiplex PCR, while the TCRdb copy is restricted to in-frame clones and leaves out a portion. D and trimming were read from the DNA, whereas the V and J calls and clone size are those reported in that table. The sample yields 380,000 or so clones, 89% seen once. This sample was included in a study of blood T cell repertoires in COVID-19. For the study at large: Donors in the United States, Italy and Spain gave samples during acute or convalescent COVID-19. The analysed material was cDNA or gDNA that came from T cells, B-cell-depleted T cells, or PBMCs.

The chain joins TRBV5-1 to TRBJ2-4; TRBD2 matches 13 bases. Sequenced: peripheral blood. The TCR comes from a man between 40 and 49 years old with acute or convalescent COVID-19. CDR3 in amino acids: CASSLSPGLAGQNIQYF. For the CDR3, the DNA is TGCGCCAGCAGCTTGAGTCCGGGACTAGCGGGACAAAACATTCAGTACTTC.